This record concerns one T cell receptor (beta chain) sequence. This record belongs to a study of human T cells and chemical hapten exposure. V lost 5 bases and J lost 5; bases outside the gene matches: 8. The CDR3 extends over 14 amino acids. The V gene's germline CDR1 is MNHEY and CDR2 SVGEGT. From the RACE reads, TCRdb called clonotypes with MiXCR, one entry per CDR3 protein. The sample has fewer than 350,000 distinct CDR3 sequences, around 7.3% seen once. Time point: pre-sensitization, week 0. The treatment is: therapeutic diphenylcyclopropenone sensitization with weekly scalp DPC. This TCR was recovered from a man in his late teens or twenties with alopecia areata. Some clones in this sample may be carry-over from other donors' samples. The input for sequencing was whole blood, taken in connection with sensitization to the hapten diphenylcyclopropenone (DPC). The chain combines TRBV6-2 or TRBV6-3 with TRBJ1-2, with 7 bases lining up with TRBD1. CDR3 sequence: CASSADRNYYGYTF. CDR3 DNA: TGTGCCAGCAGTGCGGACAGGAACTATTATGGCTACACCTTC.